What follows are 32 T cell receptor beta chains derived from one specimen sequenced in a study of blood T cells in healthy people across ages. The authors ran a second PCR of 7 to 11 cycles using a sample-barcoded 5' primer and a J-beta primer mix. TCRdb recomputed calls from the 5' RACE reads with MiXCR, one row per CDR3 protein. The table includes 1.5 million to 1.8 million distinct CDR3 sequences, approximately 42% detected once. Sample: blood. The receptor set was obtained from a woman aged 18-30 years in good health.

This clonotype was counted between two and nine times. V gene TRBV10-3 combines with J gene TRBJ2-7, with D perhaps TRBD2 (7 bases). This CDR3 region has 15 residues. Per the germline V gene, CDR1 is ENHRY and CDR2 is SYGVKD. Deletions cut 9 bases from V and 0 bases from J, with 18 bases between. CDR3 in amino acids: CAIWGGQLSSYEQYF. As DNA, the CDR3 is TGTGCCATATGGGGGGGGCAGCTGAGCTCCTACGAGCAGTACTTC.

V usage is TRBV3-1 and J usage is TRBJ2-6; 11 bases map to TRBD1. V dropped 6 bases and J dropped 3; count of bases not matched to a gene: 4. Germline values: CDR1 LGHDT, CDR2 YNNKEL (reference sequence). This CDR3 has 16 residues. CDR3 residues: CASSPGQGVGANVLTF. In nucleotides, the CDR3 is TGTGCCAGCAGTCCGGGACAGGGGGTTGGGGCCAACGTCCTGACTTTC.

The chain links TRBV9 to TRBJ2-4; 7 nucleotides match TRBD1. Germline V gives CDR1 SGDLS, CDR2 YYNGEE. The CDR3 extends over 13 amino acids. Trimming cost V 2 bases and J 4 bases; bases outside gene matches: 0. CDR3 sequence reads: CASSVTGKNIQYF. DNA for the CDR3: TGTGCCAGCAGCGTGACAGGGAAAAACATTCAGTACTTC.

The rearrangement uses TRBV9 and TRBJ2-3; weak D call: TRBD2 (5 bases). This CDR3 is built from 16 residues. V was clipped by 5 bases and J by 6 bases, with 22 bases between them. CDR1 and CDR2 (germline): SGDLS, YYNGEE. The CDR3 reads CASSSYRRSRGDTQYF. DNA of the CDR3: TGTGCCAGCAGTTCTTATAGGCGGTCGCGCGGGGATACGCAGTATTTT.

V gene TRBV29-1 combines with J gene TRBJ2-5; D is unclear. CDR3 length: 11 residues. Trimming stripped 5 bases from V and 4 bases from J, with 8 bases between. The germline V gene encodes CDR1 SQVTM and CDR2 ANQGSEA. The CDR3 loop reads CSVSKGETQYF. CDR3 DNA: TGCAGCGTTTCGAAGGGAGAGACCCAGTACTTC.

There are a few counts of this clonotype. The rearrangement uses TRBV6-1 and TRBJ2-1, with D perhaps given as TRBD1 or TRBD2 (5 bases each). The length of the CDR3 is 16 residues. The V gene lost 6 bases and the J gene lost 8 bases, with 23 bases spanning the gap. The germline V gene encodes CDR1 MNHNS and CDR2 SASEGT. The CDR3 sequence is CASSVGQTGLGYEQFF. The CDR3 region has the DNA TGTGCCAGCAGCGTAGGACAAACGGGGCTCGGATATGAGCAGTTCTTC.

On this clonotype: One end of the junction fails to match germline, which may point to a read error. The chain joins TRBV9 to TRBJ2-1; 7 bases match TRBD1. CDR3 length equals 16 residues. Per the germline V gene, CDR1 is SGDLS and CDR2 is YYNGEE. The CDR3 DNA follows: TGTGCCAGCAACGTAGGTGACAGGGTTAGAGGCAATGAGCAGTTCTTC. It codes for CASNVGDRVRGNEQFF.

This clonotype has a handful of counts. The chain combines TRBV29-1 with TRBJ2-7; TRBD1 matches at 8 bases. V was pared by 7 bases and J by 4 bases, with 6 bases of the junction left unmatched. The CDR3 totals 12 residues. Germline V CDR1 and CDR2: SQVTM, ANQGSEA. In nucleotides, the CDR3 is TGCAGCGGCCTGACAGGGGCTTACGAGCAGTACTTC. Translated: CSGLTGAYEQYF.

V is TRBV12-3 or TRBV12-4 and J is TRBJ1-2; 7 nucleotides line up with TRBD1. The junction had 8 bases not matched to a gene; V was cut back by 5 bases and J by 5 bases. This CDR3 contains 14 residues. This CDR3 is CASSRDRTIYGYTF. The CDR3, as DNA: TGTGCCAGCAGTCGGGACAGAACAATTTATGGCTACACCTTC.

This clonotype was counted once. The DNA of the CDR3 is TGCAGTGCTCCCCTCGTGGCAGGTCACCCCTACGAGCAGTACTTC. Amino acid sequence: CSAPLVAGHPYEQYF. J is TRBJ2-7 and V is TRBV20-1; D unresolved. Germline CDR1 reads DFQATT; CDR2 reads SNEGSKA (reference sequence). V dropped 5 bases and J dropped 2 bases, with 19 bases sitting between them. The length of the CDR3 is 15 residues.

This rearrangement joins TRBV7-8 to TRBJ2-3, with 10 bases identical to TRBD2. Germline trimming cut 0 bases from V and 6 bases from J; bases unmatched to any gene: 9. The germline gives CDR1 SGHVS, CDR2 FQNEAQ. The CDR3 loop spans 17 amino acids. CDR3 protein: CASSLALAGPTKDTQYF. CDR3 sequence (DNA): TGTGCCAGCAGCTTAGCACTAGCGGGACCCACCAAGGATACGCAGTATTTT.

The CDR3 DNA reads TGTGCCAGCAGACCCAGAAGGGGCAATCAGCCCCAGCATTTT. Translation: CASRPRRGNQPQHF. The chain joins TRBV6-2 or TRBV6-3 to TRBJ1-5; D is undetermined. V gave up 6 bases and J gave up 2 bases, with 11 bases separating them. The CDR3 runs to 14 residues. Germline lookup yields CDR1 MNHEY and CDR2 SVGEGT.

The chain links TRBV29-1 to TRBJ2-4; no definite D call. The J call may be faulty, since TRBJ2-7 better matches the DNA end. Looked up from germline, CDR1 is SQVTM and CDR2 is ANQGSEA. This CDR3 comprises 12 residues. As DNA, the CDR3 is TGCAGCGTTGAAGTACCTCCCGGCGAGCAGTACTTC. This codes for CSVEVPPGEQYF.

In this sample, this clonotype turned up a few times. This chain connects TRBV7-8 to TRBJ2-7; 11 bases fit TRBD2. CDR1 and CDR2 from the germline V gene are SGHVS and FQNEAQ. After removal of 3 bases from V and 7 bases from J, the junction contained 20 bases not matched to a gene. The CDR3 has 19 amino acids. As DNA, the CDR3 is TGTGCCAGCAGCTTCTACCCGCCCGTGACTAGCGGGAAAGGAGGAGAGCAGTACTTC. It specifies CASSFYPPVTSGKGGEQYF.

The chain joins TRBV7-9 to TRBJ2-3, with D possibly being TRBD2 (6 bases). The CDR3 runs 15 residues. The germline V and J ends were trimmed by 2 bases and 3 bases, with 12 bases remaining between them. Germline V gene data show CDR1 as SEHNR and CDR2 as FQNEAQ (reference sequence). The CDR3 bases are TGTGCCAGCAGCTTAATGGGAGGAGGTACAGATACGCAGTATTTT. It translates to CASSLMGGGTDTQYF.

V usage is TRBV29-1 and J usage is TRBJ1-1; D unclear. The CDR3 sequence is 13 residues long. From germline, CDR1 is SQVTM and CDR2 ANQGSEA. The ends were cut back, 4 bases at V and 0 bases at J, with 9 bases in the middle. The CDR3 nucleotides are TGCAGCGTTGCTGACCCTCTGAACACTGAAGCTTTCTTT. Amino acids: CSVADPLNTEAFF.

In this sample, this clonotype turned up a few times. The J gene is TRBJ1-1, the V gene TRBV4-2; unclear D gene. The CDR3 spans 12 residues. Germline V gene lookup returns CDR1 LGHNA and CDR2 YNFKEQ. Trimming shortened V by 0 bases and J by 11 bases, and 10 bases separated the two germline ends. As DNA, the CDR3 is TGTGCCAGCAGCCAAGATTTCCAGGACGCTTTCTTT. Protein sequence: CASSQDFQDAFF.

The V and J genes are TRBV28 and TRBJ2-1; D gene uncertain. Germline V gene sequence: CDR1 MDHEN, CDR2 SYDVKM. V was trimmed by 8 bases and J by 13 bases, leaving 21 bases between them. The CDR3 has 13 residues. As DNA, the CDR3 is TGTGCCAGCCACCCGGGCCCCCTGATCCCCCAGTTCTTC. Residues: CASHPGPLIPQFF.

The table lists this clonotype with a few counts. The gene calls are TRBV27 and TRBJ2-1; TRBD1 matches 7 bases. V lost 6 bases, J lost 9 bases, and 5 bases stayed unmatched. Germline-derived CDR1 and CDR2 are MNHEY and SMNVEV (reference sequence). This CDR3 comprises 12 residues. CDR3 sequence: CASSRGGAEQFF. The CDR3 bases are TGTGCCAGCAGCCGAGGGGGCGCTGAGCAGTTCTTC.

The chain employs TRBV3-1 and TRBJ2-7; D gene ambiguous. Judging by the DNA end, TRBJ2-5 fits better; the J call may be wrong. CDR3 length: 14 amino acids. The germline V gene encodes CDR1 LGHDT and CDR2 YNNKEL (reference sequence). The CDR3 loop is CASSQGSGQETQYF. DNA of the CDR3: TGTGCCAGCAGCCAAGGATCAGGCCAAGAGACCCAGTACTTC.

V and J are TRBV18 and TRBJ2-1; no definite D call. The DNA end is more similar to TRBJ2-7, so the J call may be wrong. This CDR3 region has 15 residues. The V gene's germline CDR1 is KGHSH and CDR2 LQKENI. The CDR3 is CASSPTTDLYNEQYF. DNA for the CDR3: TGTGCCAGCTCACCGACGACGGACCTCTACAATGAGCAGTACTTC.

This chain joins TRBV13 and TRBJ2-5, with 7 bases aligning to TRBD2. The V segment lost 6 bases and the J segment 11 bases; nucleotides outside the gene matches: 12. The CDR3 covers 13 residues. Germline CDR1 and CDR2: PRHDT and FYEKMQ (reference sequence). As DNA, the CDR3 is TGTGCCAGCAGTGGGGGGGGTAAGAATGAGCAGTACTTC. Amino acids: CASSGGGKNEQYF.

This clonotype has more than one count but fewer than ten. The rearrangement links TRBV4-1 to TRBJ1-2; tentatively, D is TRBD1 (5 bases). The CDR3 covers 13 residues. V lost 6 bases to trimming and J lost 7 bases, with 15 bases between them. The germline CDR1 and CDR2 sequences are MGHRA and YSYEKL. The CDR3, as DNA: TGCGCCAGCAGTCTCCCCAGGGCGCGTGGCTACACCTTC. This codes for CASSLPRARGYTF.

For the CDR3, the DNA is TGCGCCAGCAGCCAGTCCCAGCCCCCTCTTAGCACAGATACGCAGTATTTT. Amino acid sequence: CASSQSQPPLSTDTQYF. This rearrangement joins TRBV4-1 to TRBJ2-3; D is ambiguous. This CDR3 has 17 amino acids. The V gene's germline CDR1 is MGHRA and CDR2 YSYEKL. With 3 bases removed from V and 0 bases from J, the gap between germline ends came to 16 bases.

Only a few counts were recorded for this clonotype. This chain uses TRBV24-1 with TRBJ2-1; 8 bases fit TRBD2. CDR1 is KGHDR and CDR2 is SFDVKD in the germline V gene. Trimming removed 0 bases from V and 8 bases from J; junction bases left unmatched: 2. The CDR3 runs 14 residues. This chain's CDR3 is CATSDLAGGDEQFF. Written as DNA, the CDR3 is TGTGCCACCAGTGATTTGGCGGGGGGCGATGAGCAGTTCTTC.

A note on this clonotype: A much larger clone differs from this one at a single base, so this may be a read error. The CDR3 sequence: CASSQQTSGDAWNEQFF. The CDR3, as DNA: TGCGCCAGCAGCCAACAGACTAGCGGGGACGCCTGGAATGAGCAGTTCTTC. The genes are TRBV4-1 and TRBJ2-1, with 11 nucleotides matching TRBD2. With 2 bases clipped from V and 7 bases from J, the junction kept 10 bases outside the gene matches. The CDR3 has 17 residues. Germline values: CDR1 MGHRA, CDR2 YSYEKL.

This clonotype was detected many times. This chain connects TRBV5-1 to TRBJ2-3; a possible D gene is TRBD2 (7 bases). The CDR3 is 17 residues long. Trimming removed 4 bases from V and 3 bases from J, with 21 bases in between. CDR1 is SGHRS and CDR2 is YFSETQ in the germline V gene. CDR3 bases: TGCGCCAGCAGCAGCTCCCTAGGGGGGGCTGATACAGATACGCAGTATTTT. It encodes CASSSSLGGADTDTQYF.

CDR3 bases: TGTGCCAGCAGCATTAGTTCCAACGCCCCAGACGAGCAGTACTTC. This translates into CASSISSNAPDEQYF. This chain joins TRBV7-9 and TRBJ2-7, with no clear D. The V gene's germline CDR1 is SEHNR and CDR2 FQNEAQ (reference sequence). Between the trimmed V and J ends, which lost 5 bases and 5 bases, there was a span of 19 bases. CDR3 length equals 15 residues. The variable domain in full, with the rest retrieved from reference TRBV7-9 and TRBJ2-7, is DTGVSQNPRHKITKRGQNVTFRCDPISEHNRLYWYRQTLGQGPEFLTYFQNEAQLEKSRLLSDRFSAERPKGSFSTLEIQRTEQGDSAMYLCASSISSNAPDEQYFGPGTRLTVT.

The CDR3 bases are TGTGCCAGCGGTGGACGGGTTAATTCACCCCTCCACTTT. Its translation is CASGGRVNSPLHF. The V and J genes are TRBV27 and TRBJ1-6; no firm D call. V shed 8 bases and J shed 6 bases, with 11 bases lying between them. Germline loops: CDR1 MNHEY, CDR2 SMNVEV (reference sequence). This CDR3 is built from 13 residues.

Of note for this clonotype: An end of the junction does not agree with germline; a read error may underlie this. CDR3 sequence: CASSYYPEGASYGQYF. The CDR3 DNA is TGTGCCAGCAGCTACTACCCCGAAGGGGCGTCCTACGGGCAGTACTTC. V and J are TRBV6-2 or TRBV6-3 and TRBJ2-7, with D tentatively TRBD1 (5 bases). Looked up from germline, CDR1 is MNHEY and CDR2 is SVGEGT. The CDR3 runs 16 residues.

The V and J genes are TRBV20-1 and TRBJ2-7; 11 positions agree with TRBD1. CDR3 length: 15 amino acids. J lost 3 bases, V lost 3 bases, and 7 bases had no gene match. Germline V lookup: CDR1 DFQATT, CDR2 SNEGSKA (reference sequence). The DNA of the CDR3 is TGCAGTGCTAGGGCAAGGACAGGGGGCTTCTACGAGCAGTACTTC. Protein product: CSARARTGGFYEQYF.

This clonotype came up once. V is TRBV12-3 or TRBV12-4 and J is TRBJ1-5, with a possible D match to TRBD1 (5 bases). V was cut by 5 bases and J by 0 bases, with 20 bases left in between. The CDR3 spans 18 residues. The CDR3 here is CASSPKQGAPHSNQPQHF. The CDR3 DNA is TGTGCCAGCAGTCCGAAGCAGGGAGCCCCCCATAGCAATCAGCCCCAGCATTTT.